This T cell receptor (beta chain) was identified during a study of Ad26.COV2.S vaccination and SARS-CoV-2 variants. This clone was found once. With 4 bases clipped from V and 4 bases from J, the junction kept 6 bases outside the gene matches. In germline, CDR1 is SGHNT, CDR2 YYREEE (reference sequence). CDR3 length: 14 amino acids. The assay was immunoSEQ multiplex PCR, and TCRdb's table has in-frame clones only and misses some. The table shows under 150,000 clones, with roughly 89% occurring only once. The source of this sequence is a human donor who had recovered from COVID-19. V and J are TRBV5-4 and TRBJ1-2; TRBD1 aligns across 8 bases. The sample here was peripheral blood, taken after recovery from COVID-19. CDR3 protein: CASSPGDRSYGYTF. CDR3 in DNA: TGTGCCAGCAGCCCAGGGGACAGGTCCTATGGCTACACCTTC.